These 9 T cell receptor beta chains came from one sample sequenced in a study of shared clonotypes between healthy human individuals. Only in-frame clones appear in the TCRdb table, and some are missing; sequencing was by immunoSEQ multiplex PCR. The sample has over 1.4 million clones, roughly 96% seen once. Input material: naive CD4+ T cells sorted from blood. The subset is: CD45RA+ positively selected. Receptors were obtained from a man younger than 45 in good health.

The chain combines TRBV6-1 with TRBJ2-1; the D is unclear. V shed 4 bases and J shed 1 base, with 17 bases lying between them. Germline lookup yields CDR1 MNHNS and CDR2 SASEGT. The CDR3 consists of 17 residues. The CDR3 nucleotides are TGTGCCAGCAGTGGGGTGATTACAGAGGAATCCTACAATGAGCAGTTCTTC. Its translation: CASSGVITEESYNEQFF.

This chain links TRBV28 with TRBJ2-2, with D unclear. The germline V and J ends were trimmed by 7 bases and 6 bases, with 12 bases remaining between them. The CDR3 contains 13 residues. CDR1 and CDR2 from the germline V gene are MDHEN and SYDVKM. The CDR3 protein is CASNPEHAGELFF. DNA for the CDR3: TGTGCCAGCAATCCAGAACACGCCGGGGAGCTGTTTTTT.

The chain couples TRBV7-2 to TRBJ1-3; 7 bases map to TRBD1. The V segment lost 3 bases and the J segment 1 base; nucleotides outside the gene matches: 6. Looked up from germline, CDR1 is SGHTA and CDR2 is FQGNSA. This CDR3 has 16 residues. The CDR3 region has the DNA TGTGCCAGCAGCTTCCTGACAGGGAATTCTGGAAACACCATATATTTT. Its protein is CASSFLTGNSGNTIYF.

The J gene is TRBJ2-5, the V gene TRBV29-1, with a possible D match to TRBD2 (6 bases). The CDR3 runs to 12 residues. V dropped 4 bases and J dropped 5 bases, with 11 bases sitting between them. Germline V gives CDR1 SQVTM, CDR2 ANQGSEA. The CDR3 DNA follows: TGCAGCGTTGGCTGGGGACTTGAGACCCAGTACTTC. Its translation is CSVGWGLETQYF.

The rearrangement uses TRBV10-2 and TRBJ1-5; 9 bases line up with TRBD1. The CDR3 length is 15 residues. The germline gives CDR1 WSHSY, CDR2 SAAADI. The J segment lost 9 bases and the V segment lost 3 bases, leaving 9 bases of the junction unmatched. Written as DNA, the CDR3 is TGCGCCAGCAGTGAAACAGGGGGCCCGAAGCGGCCCCAGCATTTT. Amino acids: CASSETGGPKRPQHF.

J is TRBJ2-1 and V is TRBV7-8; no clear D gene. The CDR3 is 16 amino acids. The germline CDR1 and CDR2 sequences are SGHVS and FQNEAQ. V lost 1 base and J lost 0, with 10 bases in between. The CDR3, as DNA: TGTGCCAGCAGCTTAGTCGACCGAAGCTCCTACAATGAGCAGTTCTTC. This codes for CASSLVDRSSYNEQFF.

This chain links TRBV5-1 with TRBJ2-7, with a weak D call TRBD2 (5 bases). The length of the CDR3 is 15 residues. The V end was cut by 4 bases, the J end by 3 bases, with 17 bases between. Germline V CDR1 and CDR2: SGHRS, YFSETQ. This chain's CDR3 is CASSPWGAVNYEQYF. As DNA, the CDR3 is TGCGCCAGCAGCCCGTGGGGAGCGGTAAACTACGAGCAGTACTTC.

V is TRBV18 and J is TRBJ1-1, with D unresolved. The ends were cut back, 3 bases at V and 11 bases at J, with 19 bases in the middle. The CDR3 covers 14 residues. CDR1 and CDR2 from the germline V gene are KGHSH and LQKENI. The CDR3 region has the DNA TGTGCCAGCTCACCCCCTCGCACAAGTAAGCAGGCTTTCTTT. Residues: CASSPPRTSKQAFF.

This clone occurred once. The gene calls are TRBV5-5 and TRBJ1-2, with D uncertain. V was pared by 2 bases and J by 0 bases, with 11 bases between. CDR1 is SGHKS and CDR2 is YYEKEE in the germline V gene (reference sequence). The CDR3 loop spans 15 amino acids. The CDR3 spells CASSFVGVANYGYTF. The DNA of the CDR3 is TGTGCCAGCAGCTTCGTCGGGGTGGCTAACTATGGCTACACCTTC.